This TCR beta chain was identified during a study of cytomegalovirus exposure and HLA in healthy donors. With regard to this clone: Antigen specificity is unknown.

The PCR had 60 Vbeta and 13 Jbeta primers. Measured with immunoSEQ multiplex PCR; TCRdb has only the in-frame clones, and not every one. The table shows roughly 180,000 clones, with 82% occurring only once. The CDR3 is made up of 14 amino acids. Germline trimming cut 6 bases from V and 6 bases from J; bases unmatched to any gene: 0. Germline assignment: CDR1 MNHEY and CDR2 SVGAGI. General study results and limits: For TCR beta chains, V- and J-gene trimming was later linked to a missense DCLRE1C variant.

This TCR was sampled from a male donor in good health and CMV-seronegative. Source material: PBMCs. The rearrangement uses TRBV6-5 and TRBJ2-2, with 14 bases lining up with TRBD2. The CDR3 region is CASRTSGGAGELFF. The CDR3 bases are TGTGCCAGCAGGACTAGCGGGGGGGCCGGGGAGCTGTTTTTT.